The TCR beta chain described here comes from a study of T cells expressing NK-cell markers. In the study overall: Seven sequenced donors out of eight were HCMV-seropositive, one seronegative.

Making the TCR beta cDNA relied on 5'RACE template switching with UMIs. TCRdb derives one entry per CDR3 protein from the 5' RACE reads, leaving out DNA. The specimen's table records about 460,000 distinct CDR3 sequences. This CDR3 is built from 14 residues. CDR1 and CDR2 from the germline V gene are KGHDR and SFDVKD. The V gene is TRBV24-1, the J gene TRBJ2-2; TCRdb gives TRBD1 as the D gene, but with no DNA this cannot be confirmed. Sequenced sample: blood T cells: a sorted CD56 or NKG2C T cell subset, CD4+ or CD8+ T cells, or bulk PBMC T cells (not recorded which). The source of this sequence is a woman between 50 and 59 years old in good health. The CDR3 spells CATSGDPPGGELFF.